This paragraph reports one TCR beta chain. The CDR3 runs to 17 residues. Looked up from germline, CDR1 is SEHNR and CDR2 is FQNEAQ (reference sequence). V was pared by 4 bases and J by 4 bases, with 7 bases of the junction left unmatched. The data originate from a study of shared clonotypes between healthy human individuals. Libraries were prepared by immunoSEQ multiplex PCR; TCRdb keeps only in-frame clonotypes and omits some of them. The table has around 1.5 million clones, nearly 99% seen once. The TCR sequence derives from a man aged 25-45 years in good health. The sample consisted of naive CD4+ T cells sorted from blood. Subset here: CD45RA+ positively selected. The V and J genes are TRBV7-9 and TRBJ2-1, with 13 bases identical to TRBD2. In DNA, the CDR3 is TGTGCCAGCAGCTGGACCGGGACTAGCGGGACATACAATGAGCAGTTCTTC. Translated, it gives CASSWTGTSGTYNEQFF.